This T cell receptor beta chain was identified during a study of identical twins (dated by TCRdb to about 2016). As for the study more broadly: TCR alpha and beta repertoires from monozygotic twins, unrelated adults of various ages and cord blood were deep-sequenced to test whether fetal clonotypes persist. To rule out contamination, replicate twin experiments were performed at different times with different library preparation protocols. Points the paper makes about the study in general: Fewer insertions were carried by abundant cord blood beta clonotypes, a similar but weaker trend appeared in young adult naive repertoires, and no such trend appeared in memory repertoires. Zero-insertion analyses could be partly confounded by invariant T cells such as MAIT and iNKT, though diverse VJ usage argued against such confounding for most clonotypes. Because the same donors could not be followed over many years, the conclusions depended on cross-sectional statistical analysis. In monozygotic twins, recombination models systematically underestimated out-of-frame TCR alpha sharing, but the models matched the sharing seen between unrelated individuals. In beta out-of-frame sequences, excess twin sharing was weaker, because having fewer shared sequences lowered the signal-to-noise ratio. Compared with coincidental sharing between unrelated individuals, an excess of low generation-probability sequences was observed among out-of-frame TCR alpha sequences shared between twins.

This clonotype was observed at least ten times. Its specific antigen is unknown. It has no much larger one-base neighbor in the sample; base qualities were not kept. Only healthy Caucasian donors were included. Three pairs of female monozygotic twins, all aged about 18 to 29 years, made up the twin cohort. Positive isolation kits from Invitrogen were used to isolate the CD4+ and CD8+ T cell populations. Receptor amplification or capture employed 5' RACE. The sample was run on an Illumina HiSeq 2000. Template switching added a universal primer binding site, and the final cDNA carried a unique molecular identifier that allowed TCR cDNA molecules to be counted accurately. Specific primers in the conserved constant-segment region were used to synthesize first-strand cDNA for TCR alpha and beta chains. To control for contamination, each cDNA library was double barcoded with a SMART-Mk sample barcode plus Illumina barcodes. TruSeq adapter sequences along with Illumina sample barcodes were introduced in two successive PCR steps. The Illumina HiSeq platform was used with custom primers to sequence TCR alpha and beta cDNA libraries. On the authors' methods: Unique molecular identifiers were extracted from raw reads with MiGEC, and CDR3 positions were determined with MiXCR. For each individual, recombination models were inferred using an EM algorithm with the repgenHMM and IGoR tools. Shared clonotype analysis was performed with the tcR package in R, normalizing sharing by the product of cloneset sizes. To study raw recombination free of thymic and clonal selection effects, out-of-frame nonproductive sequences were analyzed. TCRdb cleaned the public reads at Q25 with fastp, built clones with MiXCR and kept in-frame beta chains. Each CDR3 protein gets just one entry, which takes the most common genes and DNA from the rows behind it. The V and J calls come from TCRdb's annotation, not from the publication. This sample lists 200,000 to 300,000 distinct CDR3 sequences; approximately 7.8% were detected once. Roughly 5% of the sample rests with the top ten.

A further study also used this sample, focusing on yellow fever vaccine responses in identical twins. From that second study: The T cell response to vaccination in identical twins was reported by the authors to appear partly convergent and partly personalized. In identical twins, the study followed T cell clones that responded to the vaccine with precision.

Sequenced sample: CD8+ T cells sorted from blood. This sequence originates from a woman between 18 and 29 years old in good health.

The sequence in DNA is TGCAGTGCTTCCGGGACACTCTCGAACACCGGGGAGCTGTTTTTT. It translates to CSASGTLSNTGELFF. This chain joins TRBV20-1 to TRBJ2-2; the D gene is perhaps TRBD1, from 6 matching bases. V and J lose 5 bases and 0 bases, and a span of 13 bases separates them. The CDR3 has 15 amino acids, counting the end cysteine and phenylalanine. Of the read, only the CDR3 DNA is kept; its 45 bases are in frame from base 1. For CDR1 and CDR2, the germline V gene (reference sequence) lists DFQATT and SNEGSKA.